This TCR beta chain was obtained from a study of T cell repertoires in ileal Crohn's disease. Adults with ileal or ileocolonic Crohn's disease and an indication for resection were eligible. With 4 bases removed from V and 3 bases from J, the gap between germline ends came to 16 bases. The CDR3 runs to 15 residues. The V gene's germline CDR1 is SGHNT and CDR2 YYREEE (reference sequence). Assay: immunoSEQ multiplex PCR; the TCRdb copy retains only in-frame clones and omits some. Among a few thousand clones, around two thirds were seen once, and the ten largest hold over 13%. In its sample, this clone is large.

Sequencing was carried out using ileal tissue. This sequence was found in an adult with Crohn's disease. The V and J genes are TRBV5-4 and TRBJ1-1; perhaps TRBD1 as D (6 bases). CDR3 protein: CASSQPTGTHTEAFF. CDR3 nucleotides: TGTGCCAGCAGCCAACCTACTGGGACACACACTGAAGCTTTCTTT. Full variable domain (remainder filled in from reference TRBV5-4 and TRBJ1-1): ETGVTQSPTHLIKTRGQQVTLRCSSQSGHNTVSWYQQALGQGPQFIFQYYREEENGRGNFPPRFSGLQFPNYSSELNVNALELDDSALYLCASSQPTGTHTEAFFGQGTRLTVV.